This passage covers 32 T cell receptor beta chains from one sample sequenced in a study of blood T cell repertoires in COVID-19. Clones were sequenced by immunoSEQ multiplex PCR, and TCRdb holds only the in-frame ones, with some missing. The table shows about 410,000 clones, with about 89% occurring only once. Sequencing was carried out using peripheral blood. These receptors all stem from a woman aged 40 to 50 with COVID-19, enrolled during active disease.

V and J are TRBV9 and TRBJ2-2; 7 bases line up with TRBD2. V lost 2 bases to trimming and J lost 3 bases; unmatched junction nucleotides: 4. This CDR3 is 15 amino acids long. Germline CDR1 and CDR2: SGDLS and YYNGEE. The CDR3 region is CASSVRGGDTGELFF. CDR3 coding DNA: TGTGCCAGCAGCGTCCGGGGAGGGGACACCGGGGAGCTGTTTTTT. Complete variable domain (other parts from reference TRBV9 and TRBJ2-2): DSGVTQTPKHLITATGQRVTLRCSPRSGDLSVYWYQQSLDQGLQFLIQYYNGEERAKGNILERFSAQQFPDLHSELNLSSLELGDSALYFCASSVRGGDTGELFFGEGSRLTVL.

This clone was seen just once. The V gene is TRBV5-1, the J gene TRBJ1-1, with TRBD1 matching over 8 bases. This CDR3 has 15 amino acids. J was trimmed by 5 bases and V by 0 bases; bases with no gene match: 6. Looked up from germline, CDR1 is SGHRS and CDR2 is YFSETQ. This CDR3 is CASSLVTGGRTEAFF. In DNA form, the CDR3 reads TGCGCCAGCAGCTTGGTAACAGGGGGAAGGACTGAAGCTTTCTTT.

The chain is built from TRBV11-2 and TRBJ2-3, with 7 positions matching TRBD1. Germline loops: CDR1 SGHAT, CDR2 FQNNGV. V dropped 5 bases and J dropped 15; count of bases not matched to a gene: 11. The CDR3 has 12 residues. The CDR3 DNA sequence: TGTGCCAGCAGCCCCTACAGGGGTAGCCGATATTTT. Its protein product is CASSPYRGSRYF.

The V call is TRBV7-9, the J call TRBJ2-7; 13 bases are shared with TRBD2. The CDR3 runs 18 residues. Germline CDR1 SEHNR, CDR2 FQNEAQ (reference sequence). The V gene end was trimmed by 4 bases and the J gene end by 2 bases; junction bases not matched to a gene: 11. CDR3 amino acids: CASSSGLAGTLFPYEQYF. CDR3 bases: TGTGCCAGCAGCTCGGGACTAGCGGGAACTTTATTCCCCTACGAGCAGTACTTC.

The V and J genes are TRBV28 and TRBJ1-1; tentatively, D is TRBD1 (6 bases). CDR3 size: 16 residues. CDR1 MDHEN and CDR2 SYDVKM come from the germline V gene. The V end lost 3 bases, the J end lost 4 bases, and 18 bases lay between the germline ends. The CDR3 protein is CASSFPKQGRGTEAFF. CDR3 coding DNA: TGTGCCAGCAGTTTCCCGAAACAGGGCCGCGGCACTGAAGCTTTCTTT.

The rearrangement uses TRBV5-1 and TRBJ2-1; 8 nucleotides align to TRBD2. In germline, CDR1 is SGHRS, CDR2 YFSETQ. The CDR3 is 18 amino acids. The ends lost 4 bases at V and 0 bases at J; junction bases unmatched: 12. The CDR3 here is CASSPIILAGSSYNEQFF. The CDR3 region has the DNA TGCGCCAGCAGCCCCATTATTCTAGCGGGTAGCTCCTACAATGAGCAGTTCTTC.

This chain uses TRBV4-3 with TRBJ2-1; D possibly corresponds to TRBD1 (6 bases). The germline V and J ends were trimmed by 0 bases and 0 bases, with 9 bases remaining between them. The CDR3 length is 16 residues. CDR1 and CDR2 (germline): LGHNA, YSLEER. Here the CDR3 DNA reads TGCGCCAGCAGCCAAGAGGGGGCGGGCTCCTACAATGAGCAGTTCTTC. This sequence encodes CASSQEGAGSYNEQFF.

The chain uses TRBV28 and TRBJ1-2; no reliable D call. V lost 4 bases and J lost 4, with 10 bases in between. Germline lookup yields CDR1 MDHEN and CDR2 SYDVKM. This CDR3 contains 13 residues. The CDR3 here is CASSSLIIYGYTF. The CDR3 DNA reads as TGTGCCAGCAGTTCGCTAATAATCTATGGCTACACCTTC.

V usage is TRBV9 and J usage is TRBJ1-3, with D tentatively TRBD1 (6 bases). The CDR3 covers 14 residues. Germline values: CDR1 SGDLS, CDR2 YYNGEE. V lost 4 bases, J lost 4 bases, and 12 bases lay in between. DNA for the CDR3: TGTGCCAGCAGCCAAACAGGGTCCGGAAACACCATATATTTT. This codes for CASSQTGSGNTIYF. Looking up the rest from reference TRBV9 and TRBJ1-3 gives the full variable domain: DSGVTQTPKHLITATGQRVTLRCSPRSGDLSVYWYQQSLDQGLQFLIQYYNGEERAKGNILERFSAQQFPDLHSELNLSSLELGDSALYFCASSQTGSGNTIYFGEGSWLTVV.

In the case of this clone: The junction departs from the called germline gene at one end, perhaps through a read error. The CDR3 sequence: CASTLGGQLYEQYF. The CDR3 nucleotides read TGTGCCAGCACCTTAGGGGGACAGCTCTACGAGCAGTACTTC. The V call is TRBV7-9, the J call TRBJ2-7, with TRBD1 identical over 7 bases. CDR3 length: 14 residues. The germline gives CDR1 SEHNR, CDR2 FQNEAQ (reference sequence).

V usage is TRBV30 and J usage is TRBJ2-5; TRBD2 matches 7 bases. CDR1 and CDR2 from the germline V gene are GTSNPN and SVGIG (reference sequence). Trimming removed 5 bases from V and 3 bases from J; junction bases left unmatched: 9. The CDR3 has 14 residues. The CDR3 region is CAWVSAGEKETQYF. CDR3 in DNA: TGTGCCTGGGTATCGGCGGGAGAAAAAGAGACCCAGTACTTC. Full variable domain (missing parts from reference TRBV30 and TRBJ2-5): SQTIHQWPATLVQPVGSPLSLECTVEGTSNPNLYWYRQAAGRGLQLLFYSVGIGQISSEVPQNLSASRPQDRQFILSSKKLLLSDSGFYLCAWVSAGEKETQYFGPGTRLLVL.

V and J are TRBV10-1 and TRBJ1-2; D unclear. V was cut by 7 bases and J by 4 bases, with 19 bases left in between. Germline CDR1 is WNHNN and CDR2 is SYGVQD (reference sequence). The CDR3 sequence is 15 residues long. The CDR3 DNA follows: TGCGCCAGCAAAAAAAGTCCACGAACTCGCTATGGCTACACCTTC. Translated, it gives CASKKSPRTRYGYTF.

This chain links TRBV6-5 with TRBJ1-1; a weak D match, TRBD1 (5 bases). The CDR3 is made up of 15 amino acids. The germline V and J ends were trimmed by 4 bases and 0 bases, with 12 bases remaining between them. CDR1 is MNHEY and CDR2 is SVGAGI in the germline V gene. The CDR3 loop reads CASSWAGGLNTEAFF. Written as DNA, the CDR3 is TGTGCCAGCAGTTGGGCGGGGGGGTTGAACACTGAAGCTTTCTTT.

The chain couples TRBV3-1 (or the pseudogene TRBV3-2) to TRBJ2-3, with D possibly matching TRBD2 (6 bases). Trimming shortened V by 0 bases and J by 2 bases, and 18 bases separated the two germline ends. Germline CDR1 LGHDT, CDR2 YNNKEL (reference sequence). The CDR3 is 18 amino acids. CDR3 sequence reads: CASSQDHPGGFNTDTQYF. Written as DNA, the CDR3 is TGTGCCAGCAGCCAAGATCACCCCGGGGGTTTTAACACAGATACGCAGTATTTT.

The chain is built from TRBV6-2 or TRBV6-3 and TRBJ2-3; D ambiguous. V lost 5 bases and J lost 2, with 5 bases in between. Germline CDR1 MNHEY, CDR2 SVGEGT. CDR3 length: 12 amino acids. The CDR3 nucleotides read TGTGCCAGCAGTCAGTCCACAGATACGCAGTATTTT. It specifies CASSQSTDTQYF.

The chain recombines TRBV4-1 with TRBJ2-3; D might be TRBD1 (5 bases). The CDR3 is made up of 14 amino acids. Germline lookup yields CDR1 MGHRA and CDR2 YSYEKL. V was pared by 4 bases and J by 3 bases, with 11 bases between. The CDR3 bases are TGCGCCAGCAGCCTACAGGTGACAACAGATACGCAGTATTTT. Translating it yields CASSLQVTTDTQYF.

The genes are TRBV5-6 and TRBJ2-3; a possible D gene is TRBD1 (7 bases). Germline V gene data show CDR1 as SGHDT and CDR2 as YYEEEE. The V end was cut by 4 bases, the J end by 6 bases, with 18 bases between. The CDR3 contains 15 residues. CDR3 residues: CASSRWTGGEDTQYF. Written as DNA, the CDR3 is TGTGCCAGCAGCAGATGGACAGGCGGGGAGGATACGCAGTATTTT.

This clone was seen once. The chain joins TRBV12-3 or TRBV12-4 to TRBJ2-1; D might be TRBD2 (5 bases). With 6 bases removed from V and 4 bases from J, the gap between germline ends came to 10 bases. The CDR3 contains 13 residues. The CDR3, as DNA: TGTGCCAGCAGCGGGATGCGTTACAATGAGCAGTTCTTC. Residues: CASSGMRYNEQFF.

The chain employs TRBV3-1 (or the pseudogene TRBV3-2) and TRBJ2-1; tentatively, D is TRBD1 (6 bases). Trimming cost V 5 bases and J 10 bases, with 15 bases left between them. The CDR3 is 13 residues long. Germline V gene data show CDR1 as LGHDT and CDR2 as YNNKEL (reference sequence). As DNA, the CDR3 is TGTGCCAGCAGCATACCACAGGGCGGGGAGCAGTTCTTC. This translates into CASSIPQGGEQFF.

The chain couples TRBV7-3 to TRBJ2-3, with 13 bases that match TRBD2. The CDR3 runs 15 residues. V gave up 5 bases and J gave up 4 bases; unmatched junction bases: 3. Germline CDR1 SGHTA, CDR2 FQGTGA. This CDR3 is CASSPGLAGADTQYF. Here the CDR3 DNA reads TGTGCCAGCAGCCCCGGACTAGCGGGAGCAGATACGCAGTATTTT.

This clone was observed once. The chain has TRBV10-3 and TRBJ1-1, with D unclear. Per germline, CDR1 ENHRY and CDR2 SYGVKD. The CDR3 sequence is 12 residues long. The V end was cut by 0 bases, the J end by 5 bases, with 4 bases between. In DNA, the CDR3 is TGTGCCATCAGTGAGTCTCATACTGAAGCTTTCTTT. Protein sequence: CAISESHTEAFF.

This chain connects TRBV6-5 to TRBJ1-1, with TRBD1 matching over 8 bases. Losses at the gene ends were 7 bases for V and 1 base for J; bases not matched to a gene: 8. CDR1 is MNHEY, CDR2 SVGAGI, per germline. CDR3 size: 15 residues. The CDR3 sequence is CASTIWTGRNTEAFF. The CDR3 DNA follows: TGTGCCAGCACCATATGGACAGGGAGGAACACTGAAGCTTTCTTT.

The V and J genes are TRBV7-2 and TRBJ2-5; tentative D call: TRBD1 (6 bases). Germline V lookup: CDR1 SGHTA, CDR2 FQGNSA. The CDR3 extends over 18 amino acids. Trimming removed 4 bases at V and 0 bases at J, with 21 bases between. The CDR3 loop reads CASSWGQGVVGYQETQYF. The CDR3 DNA sequence: TGTGCCAGCAGCTGGGGGCAGGGCGTAGTCGGGTACCAAGAGACCCAGTACTTC.

The genes are TRBV6-2 or TRBV6-3 and TRBJ1-2; D gene uncertain. Germline values: CDR1 MNHEY, CDR2 SVGEGT. This CDR3 region has 14 residues. V shed 5 bases and J shed 6 bases, with 16 bases lying between them. The CDR3 loop reads CASSRSVSTHGYTF. The CDR3 nucleotides are TGTGCCAGCAGTAGATCGGTGTCAACGCATGGCTACACCTTC.

This chain links TRBV11-2 with TRBJ1-2; 7 bases agree with TRBD1. The length of the CDR3 is 18 residues. Germline-derived CDR1 and CDR2 are SGHAT and FQNNGV. The J segment lost 3 bases and the V segment lost 6 bases, leaving 19 bases of the junction unmatched. CDR3: CASSRNRGRGISYYGYTF. The CDR3 region has the DNA TGTGCCAGCAGTCGAAATAGGGGCAGGGGGATATCGTACTATGGCTACACCTTC.

The count of this clone is one. This chain uses TRBV28 with TRBJ2-2; the D gene is possibly TRBD1 (6 bases). The germline gives CDR1 MDHEN, CDR2 SYDVKM. V shed 5 bases and J shed 4 bases, with 20 bases lying between them. CDR3 length: 17 residues. CDR3 protein: CASSPQPGHASTGELFF. CDR3 coding DNA: TGTGCCAGCAGTCCTCAACCGGGACACGCGAGCACCGGGGAGCTGTTTTTT. The whole variable domain, filled in from reference TRBV28 and TRBJ2-2, reads DVKVTQSSRYLVKRTGEKVFLECVQDMDHENMFWYRQDPGLGLRLIYFSYDVKMKEKGDIPEGYSVSREKKERFSLILESASTNQTSMYLCASSPQPGHASTGELFFGEGSRLTVL.

This sequence joins TRBV7-3 and TRBJ2-6; 7 nucleotides line up with TRBD2. V lost 5 bases, J lost 0 bases, and 7 bases stayed unmatched. CDR1 and CDR2 from the germline V gene are SGHTA and FQGTGA. This CDR3 region has 17 residues. DNA of the CDR3: TGTGCCAGCAGCCTTTCCGGGACTAACTCTGGGGCCAACGTCCTGACTTTC. This codes for CASSLSGTNSGANVLTF. Using reference TRBV7-3 and TRBJ2-6 for the parts outside the CDR3, the full variable domain is GAGVSQTPSNKVTEKGKYVELRCDPISGHTALYWYRQSLGQGPEFLIYFQGTGAADDSGLPNDRFFAVRPEGSVSTLKIQRTERGDSAVYLCASSLSGTNSGANVLTFGAGSRLTVL.

The rearrangement links TRBV18 to TRBJ1-1, with a weak D call TRBD1 (6 bases). With 3 bases removed from V and 3 bases from J, the gap between germline ends came to 8 bases. Germline V lookup: CDR1 KGHSH, CDR2 LQKENI. The CDR3 sequence is 13 residues long. CDR3 protein: CASSPGADTEAFF. The CDR3 DNA sequence: TGTGCCAGCTCACCGGGGGCCGACACTGAAGCTTTCTTT.

The chain combines TRBV14 with TRBJ2-7, with 9 bases aligning to TRBD1. Germline CDR1 is SGHDN and CDR2 is FVKESK. This CDR3 is built from 16 residues. Trimming cost V 3 bases and J 2 bases; bases outside gene matches: 8. CDR3 residues: CASSHLPDRGTYEQYF. The CDR3 DNA reads as TGTGCCAGCAGCCATTTACCCGACAGGGGGACCTACGAGCAGTACTTC.

This clone was observed a few times. The genes are TRBV5-1 and TRBJ1-3, with D tentatively TRBD1 (5 bases). Germline V CDR1 and CDR2: SGHRS, YFSETQ. This CDR3 is built from 14 residues. V lost 0 bases to trimming and J lost 2 bases, with 6 bases between them. The CDR3 DNA sequence: TGCGCCAGCAGCTTGGACAGGCCTGGAAACACCATATATTTT. This gives the protein CASSLDRPGNTIYF. Variable domain in full (rest from reference TRBV5-1 and TRBJ1-3): KAGVTQTPRYLIKTRGQQVTLSCSPISGHRSVSWYQQTPGQGLQFLFEYFSETQRNKGNFPGRFSGRQFSNSRSEMNVSTLELGDSALYLCASSLDRPGNTIYFGEGSWLTVV.

The J gene is TRBJ2-7, the V gene TRBV18; 10 bases align to TRBD1. CDR3 length: 14 amino acids. V was pared by 3 bases and J by 2 bases, with 1 base of the junction left unmatched. Germline CDR1 and CDR2: KGHSH and LQKENI. The CDR3 coding sequence is TGTGCCAGCTCACCGACAGGGGGCCCCTACGAGCAGTACTTC. Protein sequence: CASSPTGGPYEQYF.

The chain couples TRBV3-1 (or the pseudogene TRBV3-2) to TRBJ2-3; the match to TRBD2 covers 8 bases. The V gene's germline CDR1 is LGHDT and CDR2 YNNKEL (reference sequence). This CDR3 contains 16 residues. V was clipped by 4 bases and J by 1 base; unmatched bases: 7. CDR3: CASSLRGGARTDTQYF. The CDR3 bases are TGTGCCAGCAGCCTTCGGGGGGGGGCGCGCACAGATACGCAGTATTTT.